These T cell receptor beta chains were read from a single sample in a study of radiation and T cells in renal cell carcinoma. The data were produced by immunoSEQ multiplex PCR, yet TCRdb's version contains in-frame clones alone and is incomplete. The sample lists almost 50,000 clones, 80% occurring once. Sequencing was performed on blood, taken from a patient whose treatment included radiotherapy and nephrectomy. These receptors were collected from a woman in her sixties or seventies with renal cell carcinoma. The CDR3 runs from the conserved cysteine through the conserved F or W. The D gene is left open where the match is weak. Clone size is stated in some rows and not others, as once, few, many or a class when expanded.

CDR3 DNA: TGTGCCAGCAGCTCGACCGGGGGGCTAGGTACTGAAGCTTTCTTT
CDR3 protein: CASSSTGGLGTEAFF
J gene: TRBJ1-1
D gene: NA
V gene: TRBV7-6
CDR3 length: 15
clone size: few

CDR3 DNA: TGTGCCAGCAGCGTAATAGAGGGGAGTGGCGTGGAGACCCAGTACTTC
CDR3 protein: CASSVIEGSGVETQYF
J gene: TRBJ2-5
D gene: NA
V gene: TRBV9
CDR3 length: 16
clone size: NA

CDR3 DNA: TGTGCCAGCAGCCCGACAAGACAGACCTCTAACTATGGCTACACCTTC
CDR3 protein: CASSPTRQTSNYGYTF
J gene: TRBJ1-2
D gene: NA
V gene: TRBV7-2
CDR3 length: 16
clone size: few

CDR3 DNA: TGTGCCAGCAGTTACACCGGAGCAGGCACTGAAGCTTTCTTT
CDR3 protein: CASSYTGAGTEAFF
J gene: TRBJ1-1
D gene: NA
V gene: TRBV6-6
CDR3 length: 14
clone size: NA

CDR3 DNA: TGTGCCAGCAGCCCCAGAGGGGGAGCTAACTATGGCTACACCTTC
CDR3 protein: CASSPRGGANYGYTF
J gene: TRBJ1-2
D gene: NA
V gene: TRBV9
CDR3 length: 15
clone size: NA

CDR3 DNA: TGCGCCAGCGCCAGACTAGCGGGGGGCGGTCAAGGCACAGATACGCAGTATTTT
CDR3 protein: CASARLAGGGQGTDTQYF
J gene: TRBJ2-3
D gene: TRBD2
V gene: TRBV5-1
CDR3 length: 18
clone size: few

CDR3 DNA: TGTGCCAGCAGCGTAGGGGCGACGAACACTGAAGCTTTCTTT
CDR3 protein: CASSVGATNTEAFF
J gene: TRBJ1-1
D gene: NA
V gene: TRBV7-9
CDR3 length: 14
clone size: NA

CDR3 DNA: TGTGCCAGTAGTACCCGGACAGGGGCAAACTATGGCTACACCTTC
CDR3 protein: CASSTRTGANYGYTF
J gene: TRBJ1-2
D gene: TRBD1
V gene: TRBV19
CDR3 length: 15
clone size: NA

CDR3 DNA: TGTGCCAGCAGCCCTGACGCGGCCCGTGGCTACACCTTC
CDR3 protein: CASSPDAARGYTF
J gene: TRBJ1-2
D gene: NA
V gene: TRBV7-9
CDR3 length: 13
clone size: NA

CDR3 DNA: TGTGCCAGCAGTGAAAGGTGGGGCAGGGGGCGCACAGATACGCAGTATTTT
CDR3 protein: CASSERWGRGRTDTQYF
J gene: TRBJ2-3
D gene: TRBD1
V gene: TRBV6-1
CDR3 length: 17
clone size: NA

CDR3 DNA: TGTGCCAGCAGTCCCTGGGGGGACAGGGCCAATCAGCCCCAGCATTTT
CDR3 protein: CASSPWGDRANQPQHF
J gene: TRBJ1-5
D gene: TRBD1
V gene: TRBV6-6
CDR3 length: 16
clone size: NA

CDR3 DNA: TGTGCCAGCAGCCCGGTCACGGCCAATGAAAAACTGTTTTTT
CDR3 protein: CASSPVTANEKLFF
J gene: TRBJ1-4
D gene: NA
V gene: TRBV7-8
CDR3 length: 14
clone size: NA

CDR3 DNA: TGTGCCAGCAGCTCCTTTACAGTTAACTATGGCTACACCTTC
CDR3 protein: CASSSFTVNYGYTF
J gene: TRBJ1-2
D gene: NA
V gene: TRBV11-2
CDR3 length: 14
clone size: few

CDR3 DNA: TGTGCCAGTAGTTTAACCGGGGACTCCTACGAGCAGTACTTC
CDR3 protein: CASSLTGDSYEQYF
J gene: TRBJ2-7
D gene: NA
V gene: TRBV19
CDR3 length: 14
clone size: NA

CDR3 DNA: TGTGCCAGCAGTTCCGGTGCGTCCTCTTCCTACGAGCAGTACTTC
CDR3 protein: CASSSGASSSYEQYF
J gene: TRBJ2-7
D gene: NA
V gene: TRBV6-6
CDR3 length: 15
clone size: NA

CDR3 DNA: TGTGCCAGCAGCGTAGAACAGGGGGTCAAAAACGGGGAGCTGTTTTTT
CDR3 protein: CASSVEQGVKNGELFF
J gene: TRBJ2-2
D gene: TRBD1
V gene: TRBV9
CDR3 length: 16
clone size: many

CDR3 DNA: TGTGCCAGTAGTGCGCCCGGCATGAGCTCCTACAATGAGCAGTTCTTC
CDR3 protein: CASSAPGMSSYNEQFF
J gene: TRBJ2-1
D gene: NA
V gene: TRBV19
CDR3 length: 16
clone size: NA

CDR3 DNA: TGTGCTAGTGGTTCCCTGGCAGACCCCACAGATACGCAGTATTTT
CDR3 protein: CASGSLADPTDTQYF
J gene: TRBJ2-3
D gene: NA
V gene: TRBV12-5
CDR3 length: 15
clone size: NA

CDR3 DNA: TGTGCCAGCAGCGGGACAGGGGAGAGGTACGAGCAGTACTTC
CDR3 protein: CASSGTGERYEQYF
J gene: TRBJ2-7
D gene: TRBD1
V gene: TRBV9
CDR3 length: 14
clone size: NA

CDR3 DNA: TGTGCCAGCAGCTTGGCCGCGGGAGGGCCGAACACCGGGGAGCTGTTTTTT
CDR3 protein: CASSLAAGGPNTGELFF
J gene: TRBJ2-2
D gene: TRBD2
V gene: TRBV5-5
CDR3 length: 17
clone size: NA

CDR3 DNA: TGTGCCAGTAGTATAGGAGGGACTAGCGCCCTCCTTTACAATGAGCAGTTCTTC
CDR3 protein: CASSIGGTSALLYNEQFF
J gene: TRBJ2-1
D gene: TRBD2
V gene: TRBV19
CDR3 length: 18
clone size: NA

CDR3 DNA: TGTGCCAGCAGTGAAAGGGTCGGGGGGGGCGCGGGCTATGGCTACACCTTC
CDR3 protein: CASSERVGGGAGYGYTF
J gene: TRBJ1-2
D gene: NA
V gene: TRBV6-1
CDR3 length: 17
clone size: NA

CDR3 DNA: TGTGCCTGGAGTACACAGAGACATCAGCCCCAGCATTTT
CDR3 protein: CAWSTQRHQPQHF
J gene: TRBJ1-5
D gene: NA
V gene: TRBV30
CDR3 length: 13
clone size: NA

CDR3 DNA: TGTGCCAGTAGTATTATCGGGGAAGCTAATGAAAAACTGTTTTTT
CDR3 protein: CASSIIGEANEKLFF
J gene: TRBJ1-4
D gene: NA
V gene: TRBV19
CDR3 length: 15
clone size: medium-sized

CDR3 DNA: TGTGCCAGCAGTTTCAGGGGCGGCTACACCTTC
CDR3 protein: CASSFRGGYTF
J gene: TRBJ1-2
D gene: NA
V gene: TRBV6-6
CDR3 length: 11
clone size: NA

CDR3 DNA: TGTGCCAGCAGCCAACACGGGCAGGGGGCCGACGAGCAGTACTTC
CDR3 protein: CASSQHGQGADEQYF
J gene: TRBJ2-7
D gene: TRBD1
V gene: TRBV4-2
CDR3 length: 15
clone size: NA

CDR3 DNA: TGTGCCGGGCGGGGCGGGAGACTTCCCGAGCAGTACTTC
CDR3 protein: CAGRGGRLPEQYF
J gene: TRBJ2-7
D gene: TRBD2
V gene: TRBV9
CDR3 length: 13
clone size: NA

CDR3 DNA: TGCAGCGCTTCAACCACTGCCTTTGAAGCTTTCTTT
CDR3 protein: CSASTTAFEAFF
J gene: TRBJ1-1
D gene: NA
V gene: TRBV29-1
CDR3 length: 12
clone size: NA

CDR3 DNA: TGTGCCAGCTCACCTACAGTCCCGGGACAGGGATCCACTGAAGCTTTCTTT
CDR3 protein: CASSPTVPGQGSTEAFF
J gene: TRBJ1-1
D gene: TRBD1
V gene: TRBV18
CDR3 length: 17
clone size: medium-sized

CDR3 DNA: TGTGCCAGCAGTCCCCTTATGGGGACAGACCCTATCGGCTACACCTTC
CDR3 protein: CASSPLMGTDPIGYTF
J gene: TRBJ1-2
D gene: TRBD1
V gene: TRBV2
CDR3 length: 16
clone size: NA

CDR3 DNA: TGTGCCAGCAGCTTGGGGACTAGCCTCCAAGAGACCCAGTACTTC
CDR3 protein: CASSLGTSLQETQYF
J gene: TRBJ2-5
D gene: TRBD2
V gene: TRBV5-4
CDR3 length: 15
clone size: NA

CDR3 DNA: TGTGCCAGCAGCTACAGCCACAATGAGCAGTTCTTC
CDR3 protein: CASSYSHNEQFF
J gene: TRBJ2-1
D gene: NA
V gene: TRBV5-6
CDR3 length: 12
clone size: NA

CDR3 DNA: TGTGCCATCAGTTTATCAGATAATGAGGAGCAGTACTTC
CDR3 protein: CAISLSDNEEQYF
J gene: TRBJ2-7
D gene: NA
V gene: TRBV10-3
CDR3 length: 13
clone size: NA

CDR3 DNA: TGTGCCAGCAGCCAGGACACCGGGACAGAAGAGACCCAGTACTTC
CDR3 protein: CASSQDTGTEETQYF
J gene: TRBJ2-5
D gene: TRBD1
V gene: TRBV7-2
CDR3 length: 15
clone size: NA

CDR3 DNA: TGTGCCAGCAGCCGGACGGGGCCCTACAATGAGCAGTTCTTC
CDR3 protein: CASSRTGPYNEQFF
J gene: TRBJ2-1
D gene: NA
V gene: TRBV7-2
CDR3 length: 14
clone size: NA

CDR3 DNA: TGTGCCAGCAGCTTATGGGTGGGGGCTGAAGGTAATCAGCCCCAGCATTTT
CDR3 protein: CASSLWVGAEGNQPQHF
J gene: TRBJ1-5
D gene: NA
V gene: TRBV7-6
CDR3 length: 17
clone size: NA

CDR3 DNA: TGTGCCAGCAGCGTAATCGGGGGGGCGGACACCGGGGAGCTGTTTTTT
CDR3 protein: CASSVIGGADTGELFF
J gene: TRBJ2-2
D gene: TRBD2
V gene: TRBV9
CDR3 length: 16
clone size: NA

CDR3 DNA: TGTGCCAGCAGCTTGTATGCTAGAGATGCCGGCTATGGCTACACCTTC
CDR3 protein: CASSLYARDAGYGYTF
J gene: TRBJ1-2
D gene: NA
V gene: TRBV5-5
CDR3 length: 16
clone size: once

CDR3 DNA: TGTGCCAGCAGTCGGGACGGCACAGATACGCAGTATTTT
CDR3 protein: CASSRDGTDTQYF
J gene: TRBJ2-3
D gene: NA
V gene: TRBV5-5
CDR3 length: 13
clone size: NA

CDR3 DNA: TGTGCCAGCAGTTACCAGACAGGGGCAGCGGGCTACACCTTC
CDR3 protein: CASSYQTGAAGYTF
J gene: TRBJ1-2
D gene: TRBD1
V gene: TRBV6-6
CDR3 length: 14
clone size: NA

CDR3 DNA: TGTGCCTGGAGTGGGACTGTGAACACTGAAGCTTTCTTT
CDR3 protein: CAWSGTVNTEAFF
J gene: TRBJ1-1
D gene: NA
V gene: TRBV30
CDR3 length: 13
clone size: NA

CDR3 DNA: TGTGCCAGCAGCCCCTACGAGCAGTACTTC
CDR3 protein: CASSPYEQYF
J gene: TRBJ2-7
D gene: NA
V gene: TRBV9
CDR3 length: 10
clone size: few

CDR3 DNA: TGCGCCAGCAGTGAGTCGTCTCAGGGGGACTACGAGCAGTACTTC
CDR3 protein: CASSESSQGDYEQYF
J gene: TRBJ2-7
D gene: TRBD1
V gene: TRBV10-1
CDR3 length: 15
clone size: NA

CDR3 DNA: TGTGCCAGCAGTTCCCGGGGCCGGGAGACTGAAGCTTTCTTT
CDR3 protein: CASSSRGRETEAFF
J gene: TRBJ1-1
D gene: NA
V gene: TRBV6-1
CDR3 length: 14
clone size: NA

CDR3 DNA: TGTGCCAGCAGTGAAGACTCGGCAGGTGGAAACACCATATATTTT
CDR3 protein: CASSEDSAGGNTIYF
J gene: TRBJ1-3
D gene: NA
V gene: TRBV2
CDR3 length: 15
clone size: NA

CDR3 DNA: TGTGCCAGTAGTACCCAGGGTTCTGGGGCCAACGTCCTGACTTTC
CDR3 protein: CASSTQGSGANVLTF
J gene: TRBJ2-6
D gene: NA
V gene: TRBV19
CDR3 length: 15
clone size: NA

CDR3 DNA: TGTGCCAGTAGTATCCCAGGACGCAGTCGGGGTGGAAACACCATATATTTT
CDR3 protein: CASSIPGRSRGGNTIYF
J gene: TRBJ1-3
D gene: NA
V gene: TRBV19
CDR3 length: 17
clone size: NA

CDR3 DNA: TGTGCCAGCAGGACACAGGGGAGCTCTGGAAACACCATATATTTT
CDR3 protein: CASRTQGSSGNTIYF
J gene: TRBJ1-3
D gene: TRBD1
V gene: TRBV6-1
CDR3 length: 15
clone size: NA

CDR3 DNA: TGTGCCAGCAGTGATCAGGGGGGGTTAGGCACTGAAGCTTTCTTT
CDR3 protein: CASSDQGGLGTEAFF
J gene: TRBJ1-1
D gene: TRBD1
V gene: TRBV2
CDR3 length: 15
clone size: NA

CDR3 DNA: TGTGCCAGCAGCTTCATAAGAGGGGCCGATACGAGCTCCTACGAGCAGTACTTC
CDR3 protein: CASSFIRGADTSSYEQYF
J gene: TRBJ2-7
D gene: NA
V gene: TRBV5-5
CDR3 length: 18
clone size: NA

CDR3 DNA: TGTGCCAGCAGCTTAGTAGCTGTTGCTGAGCAGTTCTTC
CDR3 protein: CASSLVAVAEQFF
J gene: TRBJ2-1
D gene: NA
V gene: TRBV7-2
CDR3 length: 13
clone size: NA

CDR3 DNA: TGTGCCACCAGCAGAATGCGAGATGATGGCTACACCTTC
CDR3 protein: CATSRMRDDGYTF
J gene: TRBJ1-2
D gene: NA
V gene: TRBV15
CDR3 length: 13
clone size: NA